A selection of T cell receptor beta chains follows, all from one sample in a study of blood T cell repertoires in COVID-19. Libraries were prepared by immunoSEQ multiplex PCR; TCRdb keeps only in-frame clonotypes and omits some of them. This sample has 80,000 to 100,000 clones; 70% to 80% occur once, and the top ten carry approximately 15%. What was sequenced was peripheral blood. The receptors were sampled from a human donor in a cohort sampled during active COVID-19. Each CDR3 is given with its conserved first and last residue. The D gene is left open where the match is weak.

TRBV7-2,TRBJ1-1,-,TGTGCCAGCAGCTTCAGGTCAGGGAAGAACACTGAAGCTTTCTTT,CASSFRSGKNTEAFF
TRBV4-1,TRBJ1-1,-,TGCGCCAGCAGCCAAGAAGGGGTGAGGACGGTGAACACTGAAGCTTTCTTT,CASSQEGVRTVNTEAFF
TRBV7-9,TRBJ2-1,TRBD2,TGTGCCAGCAGCCCCTCGCTGGGAGCGGGAGGGCGGAATGAGCAGTTCTTC,CASSPSLGAGGRNEQFF
TRBV11-2,TRBJ1-1,TRBD1,TGTGCCAGCAGCATCCGACCACAGGGGGTGGGCACTGAAGCTTTCTTT,CASSIRPQGVGTEAFF
TRBV6-6,TRBJ2-7,TRBD1,TGTGCCAGCAGATGGGACAGGGTTGACCACGAGCAGTACTTC,CASRWDRVDHEQYF
TRBV6-5,TRBJ1-2,TRBD1,TGTGCCAGCACCCGGACAGGGAATGGCTACACCTTC,CASTRTGNGYTF
TRBV5-6,TRBJ2-7,-,TGTGCCAGCAGCCCACCAGCGCGGGTGAAATACTACGAGCAGTACTTC,CASSPPARVKYYEQYF
TRBV18,TRBJ2-5,TRBD2,TGTGCCAGCTCACGCTCGCGGGGGGAAGAGACCCAGTACTTC,CASSRSRGEETQYF
TRBV2,TRBJ1-5,TRBD1,TGTGCCAGCAGTGGGACAGGGAGGTTTAGCAATCAGCCCCAGCATTTT,CASSGTGRFSNQPQHF
TRBV7-8,TRBJ2-5,TRBD2,TGTGCCAGCAGCGAGATAGCGGGAGGGATCGAGACCCAGTACTTC,CASSEIAGGIETQYF
TRBV20-1,TRBJ2-7,-,TGCAGTGCTAGTGGGGGAGAGTACGAGCAGTACTTC,CSASGGEYEQYF
TRBV18,TRBJ1-2,-,TGTGCCAGCTCACCGCTCGGAGGTCGCCCCGGGGGGGATGGCTACACCTTC,CASSPLGGRPGGDGYTF
TRBV28,TRBJ1-1,TRBD1,TGTGCCAGCGGCACAGGGGGACGAATGAACACTGAAGCTTTCTTT,CASGTGGRMNTEAFF
TRBV5-6,TRBJ2-2,TRBD2,TGTGCCAGCAGCCCCGCGGTAGCGGGGGGCGGGGAGCTGTTTTTT,CASSPAVAGGGELFF
TRBV18,TRBJ2-6,-,TGTGCCAGCTCACCAGATTCAGGGGCGACAGCCGGGGCCAACGTCCTGACTTTC,CASSPDSGATAGANVLTF
TRBV30,TRBJ2-1,TRBD2,TGTGCCTGGAGCCGAGGACTAGCGGGGGGGTCCACTGAGCAGTTCTTC,CAWSRGLAGGSTEQFF
TRBV9,TRBJ1-5,TRBD1,TGTGCCAGCAGCGTGGGGGACAGAACCAATCAGCCCCAGCATTTT,CASSVGDRTNQPQHF
TRBV24-1,TRBJ2-7,TRBD1,TGTGCCACCAGTGATGACCGACAGGGGGGAAAGGGCGAGCAGTACTTC,CATSDDRQGGKGEQYF
TRBV5-1,TRBJ2-5,-,TGCGCCAGCAGCTTGCGGTTTGCAGGGGAGACCCAGTACTTC,CASSLRFAGETQYF
TRBV28,TRBJ1-6,-,TGTGCCAGCAGTTTCGGACAGATTTATAATTCACCCCTCCACTTT,CASSFGQIYNSPLHF
TRBV3-1/TRBV3-2,TRBJ1-2,TRBD1,TGTGCCAGCAGCCAAGCACAGGGGTATGGCTACACCTTC,CASSQAQGYGYTF
TRBV10-3,TRBJ2-7,-,TGTGCCATCAGTGAGTCGGTAGCCGGAGGGAAATACGAGCAGTACTTC,CAISESVAGGKYEQYF
TRBV3-1/TRBV3-2,TRBJ1-3,-,TGTGCCAGCAGCCAAGAAGGGGGGGGGTCTGGAAACACCATATATTTT,CASSQEGGGSGNTIYF
TRBV9,TRBJ1-5,-,TGTGCCAGCAGCGTAGGGGCAGGGCTGGGTCAGCCCCAGCATTTT,CASSVGAGLGQPQHF
TRBV28,TRBJ2-7,-,TGTGCCAGCCCCCCCGAGCGGGACATATCCTACGAGCAGTACTTC,CASPPERDISYEQYF
TRBV9,TRBJ1-2,-,TGTGCCAGCAGCGTAGTCCACCCGGGGGGAGGTAGTGGCTACACCTTC,CASSVVHPGGGSGYTF
TRBV7-8,TRBJ1-2,-,TGTGCCAGCAGCTTAGGGGGGGACGGAGGCTACACCTTC,CASSLGGDGGYTF
TRBV19,TRBJ2-1,-,TGTGCCAGTAGTATCGGTGGGAAGAGGGACTACAATGAGCAGTTCTTC,CASSIGGKRDYNEQFF
TRBV2,TRBJ1-1,-,TGTGCCAGCAGGGGACACATAGCCGCAACTGAAGCTTTCTTT,CASRGHIAATEAFF
TRBV19,TRBJ2-3,-,TGTGCCAGTAGTACGTCCACAGATACGCAGTATTTT,CASSTSTDTQYF
TRBV2,TRBJ1-6,-,TGTGCCAGCAGTGAACTGGCAGGCTCCTATAATTCACCCCTCCACTTT,CASSELAGSYNSPLHF
TRBV3-1/TRBV3-2,TRBJ1-6,-,TGTGCCAGCAGCTTTCGACAGGAGAATTCACCCCTCCACTTT,CASSFRQENSPLHF
TRBV5-5,TRBJ1-2,-,TGTGCCAGCAGCTTGGCAGGAAGGTCTAACTATGGCTACACCTTC,CASSLAGRSNYGYTF
TRBV6-2/TRBV6-3,TRBJ2-1,-,TGTGCCAGCAGTTTCCCGATTGACGGACTCTACAATGAGCAGTTCTTC,CASSFPIDGLYNEQFF
TRBV28,TRBJ2-3,TRBD2,TGTGCCAGCAGTTTCCGACTAGCAACAGATACGCAGTATTTT,CASSFRLATDTQYF
TRBV7-9,TRBJ1-6,-,TGTGCCAGCAGCTTAGCCAGGACGGAGGCACCCCTCCACTTT,CASSLARTEAPLHF
TRBV14,TRBJ1-1,-,TGTGCCAGCAGCCCGGCGGTATTAAACACTGAAGCTTTCTTT,CASSPAVLNTEAFF
TRBV6-1,TRBJ2-1,TRBD2,TGTGCCAGCAGTGAAGCAGGCGGGACTAGACACAATGAGCAGTTCTTC,CASSEAGGTRHNEQFF
TRBV2,TRBJ2-3,TRBD1,TGTGCCAGCAGCAAAAAAACGGGACAGGGGGTTTTACCTGATACGCAGTATTTT,CASSKKTGQGVLPDTQYF
TRBV15,TRBJ2-2,TRBD2,TGTGCCACCAGCAGAGGGGGTAGCGGGGGGGCAAACACCGGGGAGCTGTTTTTT,CATSRGGSGGANTGELFF
TRBV28,TRBJ1-3,-,TGTGCCAGCAGTTTATCTAACACCATATATTTT,CASSLSNTIYF
TRBV28,TRBJ2-7,-,TGTGCCAGCAGTCCCAGGGGCGAGCAGTACTTC,CASSPRGEQYF
TRBV2,TRBJ1-5,-,TGTGCCAGCAGGAAAGGACCTATCGGGGATCAGCCCCAGCATTTT,CASRKGPIGDQPQHF
TRBV5-4,TRBJ1-4,-,TGTGCCAGCAGCTTGGCCGGGGCGGGGAGCGAAAAACTGTTTTTT,CASSLAGAGSEKLFF